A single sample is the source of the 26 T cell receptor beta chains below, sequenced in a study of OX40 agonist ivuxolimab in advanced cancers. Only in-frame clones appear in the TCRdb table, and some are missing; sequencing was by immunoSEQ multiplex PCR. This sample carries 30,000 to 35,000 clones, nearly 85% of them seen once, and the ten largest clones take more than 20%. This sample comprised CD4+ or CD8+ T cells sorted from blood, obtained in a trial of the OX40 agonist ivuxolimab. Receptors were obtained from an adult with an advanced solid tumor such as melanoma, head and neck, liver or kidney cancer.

The DNA for the CDR3 is TGTGCCAGCAGCCAACCGGGACTAGCGGAAAATCATGGCACAGATACGCAGTATTTT. This encodes CASSQPGLAENHGTDTQYF. This chain connects TRBV4-2 to TRBJ2-3; 11 bases fit TRBD2. J was trimmed by 1 base and V by 2 bases; bases with no gene match: 11. Germline CDR1 reads LGHNA; CDR2 reads YNFKEQ. The CDR3 sequence is 19 residues long.

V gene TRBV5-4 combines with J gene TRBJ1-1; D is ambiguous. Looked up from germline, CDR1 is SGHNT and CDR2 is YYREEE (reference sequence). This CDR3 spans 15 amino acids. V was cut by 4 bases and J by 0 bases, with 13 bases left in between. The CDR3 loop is CASSGLRSMNTEAFF. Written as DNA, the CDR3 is TGTGCCAGCAGCGGGCTCAGGTCCATGAACACTGAAGCTTTCTTT.

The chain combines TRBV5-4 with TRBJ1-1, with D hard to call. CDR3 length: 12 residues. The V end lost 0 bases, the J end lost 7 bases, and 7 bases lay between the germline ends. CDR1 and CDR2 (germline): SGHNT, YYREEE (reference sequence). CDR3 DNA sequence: TGTGCCAGCAGCTTGGAGATCGGTGAAGCTTTCTTT. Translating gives CASSLEIGEAFF.

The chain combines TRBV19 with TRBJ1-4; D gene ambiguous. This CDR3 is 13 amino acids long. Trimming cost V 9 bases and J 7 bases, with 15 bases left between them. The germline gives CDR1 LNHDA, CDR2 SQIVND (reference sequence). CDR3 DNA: TGTGCCAGCTCTACATCCCGGAGTGAAAAACTGTTTTTT. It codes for CASSTSRSEKLFF.

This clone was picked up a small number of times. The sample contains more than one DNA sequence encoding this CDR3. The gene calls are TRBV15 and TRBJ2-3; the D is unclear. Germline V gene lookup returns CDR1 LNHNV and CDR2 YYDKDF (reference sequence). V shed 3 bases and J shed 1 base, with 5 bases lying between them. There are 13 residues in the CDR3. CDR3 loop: CATSRDRTDTQYF. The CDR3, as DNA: TGTGCCACCAGCAGGGACCGCACAGATACGCAGTATTTT.

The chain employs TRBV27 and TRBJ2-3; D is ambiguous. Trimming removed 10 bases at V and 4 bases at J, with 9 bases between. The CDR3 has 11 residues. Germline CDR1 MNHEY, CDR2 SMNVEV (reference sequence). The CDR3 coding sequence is TGTGCCACTGGACCATCAGATACGCAGTATTTT. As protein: CATGPSDTQYF.

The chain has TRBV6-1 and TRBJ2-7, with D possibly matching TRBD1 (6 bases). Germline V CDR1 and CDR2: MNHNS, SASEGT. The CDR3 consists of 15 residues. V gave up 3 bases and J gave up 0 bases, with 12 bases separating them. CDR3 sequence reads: CASSEGQRSSYEQYF. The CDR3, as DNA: TGTGCCAGCAGTGAGGGACAAAGAAGCTCCTACGAGCAGTACTTC.

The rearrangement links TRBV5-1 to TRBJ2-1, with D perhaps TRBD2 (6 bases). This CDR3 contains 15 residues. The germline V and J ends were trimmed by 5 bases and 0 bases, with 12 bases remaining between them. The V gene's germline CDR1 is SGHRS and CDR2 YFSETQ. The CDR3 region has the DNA TGCGCCAGCAGATTTAGCGGAACCTCCTACAATGAGCAGTTCTTC. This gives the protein CASRFSGTSYNEQFF. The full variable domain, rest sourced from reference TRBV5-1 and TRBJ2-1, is KAGVTQTPRYLIKTRGQQVTLSCSPISGHRSVSWYQQTPGQGLQFLFEYFSETQRNKGNFPGRFSGRQFSNSRSEMNVSTLELGDSALYLCASRFSGTSYNEQFFGPGTRLTVL.

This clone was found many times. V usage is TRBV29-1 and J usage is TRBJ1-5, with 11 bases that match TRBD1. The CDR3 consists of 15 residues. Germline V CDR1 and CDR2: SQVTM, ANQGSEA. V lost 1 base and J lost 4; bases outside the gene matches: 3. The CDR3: CSVEVGTGGNQPQHF. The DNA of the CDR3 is TGCAGCGTTGAAGTCGGGACAGGGGGTAATCAGCCCCAGCATTTT.

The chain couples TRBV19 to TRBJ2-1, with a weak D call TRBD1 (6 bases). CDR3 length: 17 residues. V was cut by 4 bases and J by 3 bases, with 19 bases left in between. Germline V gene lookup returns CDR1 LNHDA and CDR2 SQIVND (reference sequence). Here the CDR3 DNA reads TGTGCCAGTAGTACGACCTCAGGGGACCTCCTCTACAATGAGCAGTTCTTC. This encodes CASSTTSGDLLYNEQFF. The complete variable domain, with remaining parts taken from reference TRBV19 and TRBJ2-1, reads DGGITQSPKYLFRKEGQNVTLSCEQNLNHDAMYWYRQDPGQGLRLIYYSQIVNDFQKGDIAEGYSVSREKKESFPLTVTSAQKNPTAFYLCASSTTSGDLLYNEQFFGPGTRLTVL.

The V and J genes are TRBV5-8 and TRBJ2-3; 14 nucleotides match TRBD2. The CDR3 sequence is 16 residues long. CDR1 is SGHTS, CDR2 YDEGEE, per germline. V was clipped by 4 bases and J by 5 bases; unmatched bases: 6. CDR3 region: CASSQTSGGAGDTQYF. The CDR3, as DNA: TGTGCCAGCAGCCAGACTAGCGGGGGGGCCGGAGATACGCAGTATTTT.

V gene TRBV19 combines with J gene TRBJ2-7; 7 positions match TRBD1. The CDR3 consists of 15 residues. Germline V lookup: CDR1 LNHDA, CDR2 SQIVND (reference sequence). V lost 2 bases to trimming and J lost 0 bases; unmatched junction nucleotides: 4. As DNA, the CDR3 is TGTGCCAGTAGTATAACCACAGGGGACTCCTACGAGCAGTACTTC. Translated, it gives CASSITTGDSYEQYF.

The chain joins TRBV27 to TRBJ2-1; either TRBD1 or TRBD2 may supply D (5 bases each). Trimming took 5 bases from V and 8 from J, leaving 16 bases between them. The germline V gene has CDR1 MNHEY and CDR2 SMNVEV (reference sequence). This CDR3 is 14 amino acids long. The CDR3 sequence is CASSTGYTGDEQFF. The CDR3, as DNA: TGTGCCAGCAGTACGGGGTACACAGGAGATGAGCAGTTCTTC.

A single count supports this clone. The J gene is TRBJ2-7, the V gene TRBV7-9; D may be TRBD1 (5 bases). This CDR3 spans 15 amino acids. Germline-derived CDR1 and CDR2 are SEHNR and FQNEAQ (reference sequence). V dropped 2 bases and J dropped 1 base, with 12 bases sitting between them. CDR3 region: CASSLFGQGSYEQYF. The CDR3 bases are TGTGCCAGCAGCTTATTTGGGCAGGGTTCCTACGAGCAGTACTTC.

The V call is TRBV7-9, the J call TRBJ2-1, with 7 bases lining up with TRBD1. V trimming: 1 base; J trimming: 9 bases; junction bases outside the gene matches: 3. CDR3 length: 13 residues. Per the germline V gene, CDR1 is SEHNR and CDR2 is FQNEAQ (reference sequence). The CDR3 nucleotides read TGTGCCAGCAGCTTAGGACCAGGGGGTGAGCAGTTCTTC. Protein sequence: CASSLGPGGEQFF. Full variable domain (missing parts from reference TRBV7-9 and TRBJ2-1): DTGVSQNPRHKITKRGQNVTFRCDPISEHNRLYWYRQTLGQGPEFLTYFQNEAQLEKSRLLSDRFSAERPKGSFSTLEIQRTEQGDSAMYLCASSLGPGGEQFFGPGTRLTVL.

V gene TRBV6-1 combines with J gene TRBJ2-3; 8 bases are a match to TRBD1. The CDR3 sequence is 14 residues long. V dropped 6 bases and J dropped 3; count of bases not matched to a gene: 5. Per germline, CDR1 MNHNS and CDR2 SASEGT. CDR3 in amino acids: CASSPTGATDTQYF. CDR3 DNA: TGTGCCAGCAGCCCGACAGGGGCAACAGATACGCAGTATTTT.

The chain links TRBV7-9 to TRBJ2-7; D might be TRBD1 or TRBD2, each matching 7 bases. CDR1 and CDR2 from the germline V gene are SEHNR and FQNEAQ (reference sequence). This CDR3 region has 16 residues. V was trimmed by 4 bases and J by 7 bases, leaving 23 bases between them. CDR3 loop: CASSSLFGEGAGEQYF. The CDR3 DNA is TGTGCCAGCAGCTCGCTCTTCGGGGAGGGGGCAGGGGAGCAGTACTTC.

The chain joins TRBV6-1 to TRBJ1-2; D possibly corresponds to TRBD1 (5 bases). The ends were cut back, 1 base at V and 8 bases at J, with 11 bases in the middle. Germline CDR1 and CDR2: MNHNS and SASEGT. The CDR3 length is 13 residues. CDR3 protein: CASSEGEGHGYTF. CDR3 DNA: TGTGCCAGCAGTGAAGGGGAGGGGCACGGCTACACCTTC.

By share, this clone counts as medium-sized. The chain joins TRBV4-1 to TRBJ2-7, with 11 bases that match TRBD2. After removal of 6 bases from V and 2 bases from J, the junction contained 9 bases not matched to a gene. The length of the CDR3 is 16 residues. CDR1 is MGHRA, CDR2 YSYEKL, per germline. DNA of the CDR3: TGCGCCAGCAGACAACTAGCGGGGGATTTAACCTACGAGCAGTACTTC. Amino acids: CASRQLAGDLTYEQYF.

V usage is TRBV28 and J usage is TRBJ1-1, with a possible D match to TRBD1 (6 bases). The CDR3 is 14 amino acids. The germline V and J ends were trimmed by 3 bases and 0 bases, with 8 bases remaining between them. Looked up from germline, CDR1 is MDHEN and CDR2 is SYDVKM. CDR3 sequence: CASSFGGLNTEAFF. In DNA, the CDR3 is TGTGCCAGCAGTTTCGGGGGGCTGAACACTGAAGCTTTCTTT. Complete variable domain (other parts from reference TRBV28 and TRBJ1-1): DVKVTQSSRYLVKRTGEKVFLECVQDMDHENMFWYRQDPGLGLRLIYFSYDVKMKEKGDIPEGYSVSREKKERFSLILESASTNQTSMYLCASSFGGLNTEAFFGQGTRLTVV.

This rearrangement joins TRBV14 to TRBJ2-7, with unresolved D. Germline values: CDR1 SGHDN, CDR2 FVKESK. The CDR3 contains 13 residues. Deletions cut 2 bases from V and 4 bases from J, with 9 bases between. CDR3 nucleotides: TGTGCCAGCAGCCAATGGACGGGTTACGAGCAGTACTTC. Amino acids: CASSQWTGYEQYF.

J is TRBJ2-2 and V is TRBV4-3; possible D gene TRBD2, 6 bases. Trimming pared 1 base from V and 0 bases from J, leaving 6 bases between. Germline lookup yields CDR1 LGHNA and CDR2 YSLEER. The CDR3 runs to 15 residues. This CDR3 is CASSQGRANTGELFF. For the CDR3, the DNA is TGCGCCAGCAGCCAAGGGAGGGCGAACACCGGGGAGCTGTTTTTT.

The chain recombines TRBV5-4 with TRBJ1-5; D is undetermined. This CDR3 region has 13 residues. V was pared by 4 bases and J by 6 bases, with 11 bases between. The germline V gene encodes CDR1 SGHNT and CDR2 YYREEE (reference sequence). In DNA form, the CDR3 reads TGTGCCAGCAGCCCCGAGCACGGTCAGCCCCAGCATTTT. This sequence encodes CASSPEHGQPQHF. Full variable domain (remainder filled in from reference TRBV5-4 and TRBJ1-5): ETGVTQSPTHLIKTRGQQVTLRCSSQSGHNTVSWYQQALGQGPQFIFQYYREEENGRGNFPPRFSGLQFPNYSSELNVNALELDDSALYLCASSPEHGQPQHFGDGTRLSIL.

CDR3 in DNA: TGTGCCAGCAGGCAAGGACAGGGGGACTATGGCTACACCTTC. It yields the protein CASRQGQGDYGYTF. The V and J genes are TRBV7-8 and TRBJ1-2; TRBD1 matches at 10 bases. This CDR3 is built from 14 residues. With 6 bases clipped from V and 3 bases from J, the junction kept 4 bases outside the gene matches. Germline V lookup: CDR1 SGHVS, CDR2 FQNEAQ.

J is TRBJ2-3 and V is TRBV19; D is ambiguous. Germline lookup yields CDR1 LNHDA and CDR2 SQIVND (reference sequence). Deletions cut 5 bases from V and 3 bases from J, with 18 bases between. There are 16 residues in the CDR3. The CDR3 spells CASSPGWISLTDTQYF. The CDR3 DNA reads TGTGCCAGTAGTCCCGGCTGGATCTCGCTTACAGATACGCAGTATTTT.

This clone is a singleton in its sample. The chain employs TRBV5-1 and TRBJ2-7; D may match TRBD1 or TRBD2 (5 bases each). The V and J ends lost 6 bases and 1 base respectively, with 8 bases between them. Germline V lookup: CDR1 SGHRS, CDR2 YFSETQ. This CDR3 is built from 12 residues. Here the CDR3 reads CASMGDSYEQYF. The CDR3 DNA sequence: TGCGCCAGCATGGGGGATTCCTACGAGCAGTACTTC. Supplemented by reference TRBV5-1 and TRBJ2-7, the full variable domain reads KAGVTQTPRYLIKTRGQQVTLSCSPISGHRSVSWYQQTPGQGLQFLFEYFSETQRNKGNFPGRFSGRQFSNSRSEMNVSTLELGDSALYLCASMGDSYEQYFGPGTRLTVT.